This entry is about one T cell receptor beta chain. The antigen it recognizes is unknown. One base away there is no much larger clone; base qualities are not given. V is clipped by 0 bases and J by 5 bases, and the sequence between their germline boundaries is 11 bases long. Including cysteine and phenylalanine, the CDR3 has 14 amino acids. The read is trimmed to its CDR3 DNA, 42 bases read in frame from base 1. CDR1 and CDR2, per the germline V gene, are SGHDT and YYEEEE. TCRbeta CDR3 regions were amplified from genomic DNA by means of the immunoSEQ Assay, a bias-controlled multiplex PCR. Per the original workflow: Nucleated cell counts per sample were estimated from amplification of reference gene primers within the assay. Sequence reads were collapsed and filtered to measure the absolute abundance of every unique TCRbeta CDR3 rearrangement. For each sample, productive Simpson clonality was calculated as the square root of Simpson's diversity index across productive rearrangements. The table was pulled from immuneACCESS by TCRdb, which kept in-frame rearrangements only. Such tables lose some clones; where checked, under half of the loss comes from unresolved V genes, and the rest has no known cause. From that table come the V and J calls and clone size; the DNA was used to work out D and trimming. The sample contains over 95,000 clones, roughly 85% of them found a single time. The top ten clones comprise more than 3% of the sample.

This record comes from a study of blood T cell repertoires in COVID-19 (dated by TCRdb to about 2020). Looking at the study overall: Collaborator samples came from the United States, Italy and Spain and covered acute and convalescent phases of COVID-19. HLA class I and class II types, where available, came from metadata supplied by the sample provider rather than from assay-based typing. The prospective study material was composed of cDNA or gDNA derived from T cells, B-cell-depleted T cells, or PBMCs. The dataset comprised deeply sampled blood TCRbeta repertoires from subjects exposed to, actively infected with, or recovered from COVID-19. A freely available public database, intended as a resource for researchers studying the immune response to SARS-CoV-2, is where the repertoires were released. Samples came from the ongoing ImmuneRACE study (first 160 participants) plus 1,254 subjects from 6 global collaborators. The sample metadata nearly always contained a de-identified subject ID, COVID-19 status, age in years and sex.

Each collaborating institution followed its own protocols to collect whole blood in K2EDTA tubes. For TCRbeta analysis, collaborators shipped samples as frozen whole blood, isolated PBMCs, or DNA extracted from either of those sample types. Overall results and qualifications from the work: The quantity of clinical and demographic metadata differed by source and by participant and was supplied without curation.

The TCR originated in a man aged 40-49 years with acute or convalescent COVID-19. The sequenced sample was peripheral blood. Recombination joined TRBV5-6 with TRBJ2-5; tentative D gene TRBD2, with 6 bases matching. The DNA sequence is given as TGTGCCAGCAGCTTGGAGGACGGAGGGGAGACCCAGTACTTC. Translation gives CASSLEDGGETQYF.